These 20 T cell receptor beta chains were sequenced from one sample in a study of T-cell reconstitution after alpha-beta-depleted transplantation in children. As it was prepared, the TCRbeta library received unique molecular identifiers. TCRdb re-called the PCR reads through MiXCR, storing one row per CDR3 protein. The data show about 200,000 distinct CDR3 sequences, 5.5% to 7% seen once. Sample: PBMCs, taken before TCRalphabeta/CD19-depleted stem cell transplant. The receptor source for this set is a boy aged 2 to 10 with acute lymphoblastic leukemia, due to receive a stem cell transplant.

The sample holds many counts of this clonotype. V gene TRBV16 combines with J gene TRBJ1-1, with TRBD1 as a possible D gene (5 bases). The CDR3 extends over 13 amino acids. Trimming removed 4 bases from V and 1 base from J, with 7 bases in between. Per the germline V gene, CDR1 is KGHSY and CDR2 is FQNENV. The CDR3: CASSRDPNTEAFF. Here the CDR3 DNA reads TGTGCCAGCAGCCGGGACCCGAACACTGAAGCTTTCTTT.

The chain has TRBV5-5 and TRBJ1-4; a possible D gene is TRBD1 (6 bases). CDR1 is SGHKS and CDR2 is YYEKEE in the germline V gene (reference sequence). The CDR3 sequence is 16 residues long. Trimming removed 4 bases from V and 5 bases from J, with 18 bases in between. CDR3 bases: TGTGCCAGCAGCCCCAGACCGACAGGACCCAATGAAAAACTGTTTTTT. Protein: CASSPRPTGPNEKLFF.

This clonotype was recorded at least ten times. This chain uses TRBV7-2 with TRBJ2-1; maybe TRBD1 (6 bases). This CDR3 has 20 residues. The germline gives CDR1 SGHTA, CDR2 FQGNSA. The V end was cut by 0 bases, the J end by 0 bases, with 21 bases between. CDR3 residues: CASSLAFGDTLRGSYNEQFF. In nucleotides, the CDR3 is TGTGCCAGCAGCTTAGCTTTTGGGGACACCCTAAGGGGCTCCTACAATGAGCAGTTCTTC.

This clonotype was seen ten or more times. The chain carries TRBV20-1 and TRBJ2-2; possible D gene TRBD2, 6 bases. Trimming shortened V by 4 bases and J by 3 bases, and 18 bases separated the two germline ends. CDR3 length equals 16 residues. Germline CDR1 reads DFQATT; CDR2 reads SNEGSKA (reference sequence). The CDR3: CSATDWVAEYTGELFF. CDR3 nucleotides: TGCAGTGCTACCGACTGGGTAGCGGAATACACCGGGGAGCTGTTTTTT.

At least ten counts were recorded for this clonotype. The chain has TRBV7-2 and TRBJ2-2; D is perhaps TRBD2 (5 bases). Trimming removed 5 bases at V and 2 bases at J, with 15 bases between. This CDR3 is 16 amino acids long. Germline V gives CDR1 SGHTA, CDR2 FQGNSA. CDR3 residues: CASSPEEESNTGELFF. The CDR3 nucleotides read TGTGCCAGCAGCCCAGAGGAGGAATCCAACACCGGGGAGCTGTTTTTT. Full variable domain (missing parts from reference TRBV7-2 and TRBJ2-2): GAGVSQSPSNKVTEKGKDVELRCDPISGHTALYWYRQSLGQGLEFLIYFQGNSAPDKSGLPSDRFSAERTGGSVSTLTIQRTQQEDSAVYLCASSPEEESNTGELFFGEGSRLTVL.

This clonotype has at least ten counts. The chain couples TRBV29-1 to TRBJ2-1; the match to TRBD1 covers 12 bases. The CDR3 spans 16 residues. Germline V gene data show CDR1 as SQVTM and CDR2 as ANQGSEA. V was pared by 3 bases and J by 0 bases, with 3 bases of the junction left unmatched. The CDR3 sequence: CSVEGQGAFSYNEQFF. The DNA of the CDR3 is TGCAGCGTTGAGGGACAGGGGGCGTTCTCCTACAATGAGCAGTTCTTC.

This clonotype was counted many times. The chain combines TRBV27 with TRBJ2-3, with no clear D. The CDR3 covers 11 residues. V shed 7 bases and J shed 5 bases, with 7 bases lying between them. CDR1 is MNHEY, CDR2 SMNVEV, per germline (reference sequence). CDR3 nucleotide sequence: TGTGCCAGCATGGTTGGAGATACGCAGTATTTT. This sequence encodes CASMVGDTQYF.

This clonotype was counted ten times or more. This rearrangement joins TRBV28 to TRBJ2-7; D gene uncertain. Looked up from germline, CDR1 is MDHEN and CDR2 is SYDVKM. This CDR3 contains 12 residues. Trimming cost V 2 bases and J 5 bases, with 7 bases left between them. The CDR3 DNA follows: TGTGCCAGCAGTTTAGCTCCGAACGAGCAGTACTTC. Translating it yields CASSLAPNEQYF.

This clonotype was observed a few times. This chain joins TRBV28 and TRBJ2-7; TRBD2 aligns across 12 bases. The CDR3 is 14 amino acids. The V gene end was trimmed by 10 bases and the J gene end by 3 bases; junction bases not matched to a gene: 7. Germline CDR1 reads MDHEN; CDR2 reads SYDVKM. The CDR3 loop is CAIATSGSVYEQYF. The CDR3 DNA reads TGTGCCATCGCGACTAGCGGGAGCGTCTACGAGCAGTACTTC.

This clonotype was detected only once. The genes are TRBV19 and TRBJ1-1; D might be TRBD1 (6 bases). This CDR3 spans 14 amino acids. The V gene lost 10 bases and the J gene lost 4 bases, with 19 bases spanning the gap. Germline lookup yields CDR1 LNHDA and CDR2 SQIVND (reference sequence). The CDR3 is CAMGSGGRGTEAFF. The CDR3 bases are TGTGCCATGGGCTCGGGGGGGCGGGGCACTGAAGCTTTCTTT.

This clonotype was seen ten or more times. The rearrangement joins TRBV5-1 to TRBJ1-1; the match to TRBD1 covers 10 bases. The CDR3 extends over 15 amino acids. Looked up from germline, CDR1 is SGHRS and CDR2 is YFSETQ. Trimming took 3 bases from V and 1 from J; bases not matched to a gene: 3. The CDR3 here is CASSSDRGQNTEAFF. The CDR3 region has the DNA TGCGCCAGCAGCTCTGACAGGGGGCAGAACACTGAAGCTTTCTTT. The full variable domain, in which reference TRBV5-1 and TRBJ1-1 provide the parts outside the CDR3, is KAGVTQTPRYLIKTRGQQVTLSCSPISGHRSVSWYQQTPGQGLQFLFEYFSETQRNKGNFPGRFSGRQFSNSRSEMNVSTLELGDSALYLCASSSDRGQNTEAFFGQGTRLTVV.

The chain is built from TRBV9 and TRBJ2-4; tentatively, D is TRBD2 (7 bases). CDR1 is SGDLS, CDR2 YYNGEE, per germline. The CDR3 sequence is 15 residues long. The V end was cut by 7 bases, the J end by 2 bases, with 16 bases between. The CDR3 protein is CASGNSGGPKNIQYF. The CDR3 bases are TGTGCCAGCGGAAATTCCGGGGGGCCCAAAAACATTCAGTACTTC.

This clonotype came up many times. The CDR3 bases are TGTGCCAGCAGCGTAGACTACAATGAGCAGTTCTTC. This sequence encodes CASSVDYNEQFF. The chain carries TRBV7-9 and TRBJ2-1; D call uncertain. The germline V and J ends were trimmed by 5 bases and 3 bases, with 5 bases remaining between them. The CDR3 sequence is 12 residues long. Germline V gives CDR1 SEHNR, CDR2 FQNEAQ (reference sequence).

In its sample, this clonotype was seen a few times. V usage is TRBV18 and J usage is TRBJ2-7; 13 bases align to TRBD2. This CDR3 has 14 amino acids. Germline assignment: CDR1 KGHSH and CDR2 LQKENI. The V segment lost 3 bases and the J segment 6 bases; nucleotides outside the gene matches: 2. For the CDR3, the DNA is TGTGCCAGCTCACCTGGGACTAGCGGGATCGAGCAGTACTTC. Translation gives CASSPGTSGIEQYF.

CDR3 amino acids: CASSQAGHGGDEKLFF. The CDR3 DNA follows: TGTGCCTCCTCCCAGGCCGGACACGGGGGAGATGAAAAACTGTTTTTT. J is TRBJ1-4 and V is TRBV3-1; possibly TRBD1 for D (5 bases). Between the trimmed V and J ends, which lost 11 bases and 6 bases, there was a span of 25 bases. The CDR3 is 16 residues long. The germline V gene encodes CDR1 LGHDT and CDR2 YNNKEL (reference sequence). The whole variable domain, remainder taken from reference TRBV3-1 and TRBJ1-4, is DTAVSQTPKYLVTQMGNDKSIKCEQNLGHDTMYWYKQDSKKFLKIMFSYNNKELIINETVPNRFSPKSPDKAHLNLHINSLELGDSAVYFCASSQAGHGGDEKLFFGSGTQLSVL.

This clonotype was seen ten or more times. DNA of the CDR3: TGTGCCAGCAGCCTGTTGGGGCCGAATCAGCCCCAGCATTTT. Translated: CASSLLGPNQPQHF. The rearrangement uses TRBV7-8 and TRBJ1-5, with D possibly being TRBD1 (5 bases). The V gene's germline CDR1 is SGHVS and CDR2 FQNEAQ. The V end lost 5 bases, the J end lost 4 bases, and 12 bases lay between the germline ends. CDR3 length: 14 amino acids.

This clonotype showed up many times. The chain combines TRBV29-1 with TRBJ2-3; D is ambiguous. The germline gives CDR1 SQVTM, CDR2 ANQGSEA. V was trimmed by 1 base and J by 2 bases, leaving 7 bases between them. This CDR3 comprises 13 residues. The CDR3 nucleotides are TGCAGCGTTGAAGGGCTTACCACAGATACGCAGTATTTT. It encodes CSVEGLTTDTQYF.

This clonotype has only a few counts. This sequence joins TRBV6-2 or TRBV6-3 and TRBJ1-5; D uncertain. V was trimmed by 2 bases and J by 3 bases, leaving 8 bases between them. CDR3 length equals 14 residues. Germline-derived CDR1 and CDR2 are MNHEY and SVGEGT. The CDR3 DNA reads as TGTGCCAGCAGTTACCCTTCTGACAATCAGCCCCAGCATTTT. Protein sequence: CASSYPSDNQPQHF.

This clonotype was counted many times. The gene calls are TRBV20-1 and TRBJ2-1, with D hard to call. Per the germline V gene, CDR1 is DFQATT and CDR2 is SNEGSKA (reference sequence). V was clipped by 1 base and J by 6 bases, with 19 bases between them. This CDR3 comprises 16 residues. CDR3 sequence reads: CSARGSIDLGRNEQFF. The DNA of the CDR3 is TGCAGTGCTAGAGGCAGTATTGACCTCGGTCGCAATGAGCAGTTCTTC.

The chain links TRBV6-1 to TRBJ2-3; 13 bases agree with TRBD2. Germline V gene sequence: CDR1 MNHNS, CDR2 SASEGT. Unmatched junction bases numbered 7, after V lost 6 bases and J lost 7 bases. The CDR3 loop spans 15 amino acids. This chain's CDR3 is CASSRLAGGPYTQYF. Written as DNA, the CDR3 is TGTGCCAGCAGCCGACTAGCGGGAGGCCCATATACGCAGTATTTT.